This entry describes one T cell receptor beta chain. The sample is drawn from a study of shared clonotypes between healthy human individuals. Clones were read by immunoSEQ multiplex PCR, and TCRdb kept only the in-frame ones, dropping some. The sample lists about 750,000 clones, around 92% occurring once. CD8 cells regarded as naive lacked CD45RO, were positively chosen for CCR7, and omitted terminally differentiated effector memory CD45RA+ cells. With 8 bases removed from V and 0 bases from J, the gap between germline ends came to 11 bases. Germline lookup yields CDR1 SGHNT and CDR2 YENEEA. CDR3 length: 15 amino acids.

The source is a man aged 30 to 39 in good health. Material: naive CD8+ T cells sorted from blood. The gene calls are TRBV11-3 and TRBJ2-6; D uncertain. This chain's CDR3 is CASSPTGSGANVLTF. In DNA, the CDR3 is TGTGCCAGCTCCCCCACCGGCTCTGGGGCCAACGTCCTGACTTTC.